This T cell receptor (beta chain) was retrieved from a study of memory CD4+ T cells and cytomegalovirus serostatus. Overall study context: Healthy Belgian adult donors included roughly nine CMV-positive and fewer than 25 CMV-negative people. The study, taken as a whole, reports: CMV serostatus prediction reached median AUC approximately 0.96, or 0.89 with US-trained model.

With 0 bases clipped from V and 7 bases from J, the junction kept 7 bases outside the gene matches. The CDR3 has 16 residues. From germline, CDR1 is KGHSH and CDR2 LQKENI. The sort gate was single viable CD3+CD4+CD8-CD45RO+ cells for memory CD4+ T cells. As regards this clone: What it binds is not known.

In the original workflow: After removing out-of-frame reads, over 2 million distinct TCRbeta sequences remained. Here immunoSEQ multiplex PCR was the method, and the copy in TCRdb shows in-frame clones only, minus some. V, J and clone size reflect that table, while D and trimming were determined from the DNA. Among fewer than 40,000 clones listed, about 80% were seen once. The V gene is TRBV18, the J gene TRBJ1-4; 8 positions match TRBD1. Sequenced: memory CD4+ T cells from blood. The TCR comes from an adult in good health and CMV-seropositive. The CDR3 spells CASSPPFGRGPEKLFF. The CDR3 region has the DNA TGTGCCAGCTCACCACCGTTTGGCAGGGGGCCTGAAAAACTGTTTTTT.